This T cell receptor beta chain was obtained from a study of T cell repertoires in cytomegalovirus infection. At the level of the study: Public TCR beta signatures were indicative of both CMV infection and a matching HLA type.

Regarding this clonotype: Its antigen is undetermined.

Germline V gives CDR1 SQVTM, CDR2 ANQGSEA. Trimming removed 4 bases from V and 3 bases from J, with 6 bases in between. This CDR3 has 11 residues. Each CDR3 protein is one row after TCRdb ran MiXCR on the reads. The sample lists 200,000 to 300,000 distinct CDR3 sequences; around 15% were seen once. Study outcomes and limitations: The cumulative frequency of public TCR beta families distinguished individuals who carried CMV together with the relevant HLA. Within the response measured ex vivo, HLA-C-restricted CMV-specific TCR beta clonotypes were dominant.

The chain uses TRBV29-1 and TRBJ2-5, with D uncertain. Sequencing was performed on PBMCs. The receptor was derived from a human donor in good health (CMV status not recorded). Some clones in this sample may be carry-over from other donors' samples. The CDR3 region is CSVGGEETQYF. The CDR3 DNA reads TGCAGCGTTGGAGGAGAAGAGACCCAGTACTTC.